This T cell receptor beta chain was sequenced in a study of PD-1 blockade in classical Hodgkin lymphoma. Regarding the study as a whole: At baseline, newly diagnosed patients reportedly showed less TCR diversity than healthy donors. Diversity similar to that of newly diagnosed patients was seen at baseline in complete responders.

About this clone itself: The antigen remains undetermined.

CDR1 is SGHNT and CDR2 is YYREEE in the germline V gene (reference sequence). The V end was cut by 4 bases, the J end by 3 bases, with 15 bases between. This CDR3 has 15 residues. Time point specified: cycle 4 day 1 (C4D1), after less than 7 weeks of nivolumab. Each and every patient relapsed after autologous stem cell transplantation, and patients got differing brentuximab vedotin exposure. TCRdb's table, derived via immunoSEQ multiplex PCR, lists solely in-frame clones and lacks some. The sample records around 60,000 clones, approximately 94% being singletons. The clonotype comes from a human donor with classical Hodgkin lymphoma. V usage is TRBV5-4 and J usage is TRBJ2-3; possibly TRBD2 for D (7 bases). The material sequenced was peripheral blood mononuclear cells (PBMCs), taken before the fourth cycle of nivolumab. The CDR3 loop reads CASSGGGSGTDTQYF. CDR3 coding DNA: TGTGCCAGCAGCGGGGGCGGGAGCGGTACAGATACGCAGTATTTT.